A selection of T cell receptor beta chains follows, all from one sample in a study of early T cells in non-severe SARS-CoV-2 infection. One entry per CDR3 protein, called by TCRdb with MiXCR from the 5' RACE reads. The sample lists about 64,000 distinct CDR3 sequences, around 4.7% occurring once. The sequenced sample consisted of whole blood. The receptors shown here come from an adult who was a healthcare worker with PCR-confirmed SARS-CoV-2 infection or an uninfected control (not recorded which). Both conserved end residues are part of each CDR3. The D gene is left open where the match is weak. Some rows mark clone size as missing; the rest say once, few, many or name a class of expanded clone.

j_gene: TRBJ2-1; abundance: many; v_gene: TRBV19; d_gene: TRBD1; CDR3aa: CASTVGQAYNEQFF; CDR3nt: TGTGCCAGTACCGTTGGACAGGCTTACAATGAGCAGTTCTTC
j_gene: TRBJ1-2; abundance: NA; v_gene: TRBV3-1; d_gene: TRBD1; CDR3aa: CASTQKGAPGYTF; CDR3nt: TGTGCCAGCACCCAAAAGGGGGCGCCCGGCTACACCTTC
j_gene: TRBJ2-7; abundance: many; v_gene: TRBV18; d_gene: NA; CDR3aa: CASSPGLPGQKSYEQYF; CDR3nt: TGTGCCAGCTCACCAGGGTTACCGGGACAAAAGTCCTACGAGCAGTACTTC
j_gene: TRBJ2-7; abundance: many; v_gene: TRBV5-6; d_gene: NA; CDR3aa: CASSFSASYEQYF; CDR3nt: TGTGCCAGCAGCTTTTCGGCCTCCTACGAGCAGTACTTC
j_gene: TRBJ2-7; abundance: many; v_gene: TRBV3-1; d_gene: TRBD1; CDR3aa: CASSQGDSTYEQYF; CDR3nt: TGTGCCAGCAGCCAAGGGGACAGCACCTACGAGCAGTACTTC
j_gene: TRBJ1-2; abundance: NA; v_gene: TRBV6-1; d_gene: NA; CDR3aa: CASSEVAFGGGYGYTF; CDR3nt: TGTGCCAGCAGTGAAGTGGCGTTCGGGGGAGGCTATGGCTACACCTTC
j_gene: TRBJ2-2; abundance: NA; v_gene: TRBV3-1; d_gene: NA; CDR3aa: CASSVAGNTGELFF; CDR3nt: TGTGCCAGCAGCGTAGCAGGGAACACCGGGGAGCTGTTTTTT
j_gene: TRBJ2-7; abundance: many; v_gene: TRBV6-1; d_gene: TRBD2; CDR3aa: CASKEAGGSYEQYF; CDR3nt: TGTGCCAGTAAAGAAGCGGGAGGGTCCTACGAGCAGTACTTC
j_gene: TRBJ2-7; abundance: NA; v_gene: TRBV27; d_gene: NA; CDR3aa: CASSLSGGRQASYEQYF; CDR3nt: TGTGCCAGCAGTTTATCCGGGGGGCGACAGGCCTCCTACGAGCAGTACTTC
j_gene: TRBJ2-3; abundance: many; v_gene: TRBV15; d_gene: NA; CDR3aa: CATSSLPEGGGYTDTQYF; CDR3nt: TGTGCCACCAGCAGCCTCCCCGAAGGGGGGGGCTACACAGATACGCAGTATTTT
j_gene: TRBJ2-3; abundance: NA; v_gene: TRBV7-9; d_gene: TRBD1; CDR3aa: CASSPGQGMDTQYF; CDR3nt: TGTGCCAGCAGCCCGGGACAGGGGATGGATACGCAGTATTTT
j_gene: TRBJ2-2; abundance: many; v_gene: TRBV7-3; d_gene: TRBD1; CDR3aa: CASSPWDRANTGELFF; CDR3nt: TGTGCCAGCAGCCCGTGGGACAGGGCGAACACCGGGGAGCTGTTTTTT
j_gene: TRBJ1-1; abundance: many; v_gene: TRBV3-1; d_gene: NA; CDR3aa: CASSQARGNTEAFF; CDR3nt: TGTGCCAGCAGCCAAGCCCGGGGAAACACTGAAGCTTTCTTT
j_gene: TRBJ2-2; abundance: many; v_gene: TRBV5-6; d_gene: NA; CDR3aa: CASSLGTENTGELFF; CDR3nt: TGTGCCAGCAGCTTGGGAACAGAGAACACCGGGGAGCTGTTTTTT